This entry is about one TCR beta chain. This sample is drawn from a study of blood T cell repertoires in COVID-19. Study-wide background: Sites in the United States, Italy and Spain provided acute and convalescent COVID-19 samples. From T cells, B-cell-depleted T cells, or PBMCs came the material, which was cDNA or gDNA.

Original handling: Estimation of nucleated cell counts was performed using reference gene primer amplification. The assay was immunoSEQ multiplex PCR, and TCRdb's table has in-frame clones only and misses some. For V, J and clone size, that table is used; D and trimming come from the DNA. The sample has some 240,000 clones, about 88% seen once. The length of the CDR3 is 14 residues. Germline lookup yields CDR1 SGHNT and CDR2 YYREEE (reference sequence). The ends lost 10 bases at V and 7 bases at J; junction bases unmatched: 16. The chain joins TRBV5-4 to TRBJ2-7, with TRBD2 matching over 8 bases. The sequenced material came from peripheral blood. The sequence derives from a middle-aged woman who had recovered from COVID-19. The CDR3 here is CAYSSGGGQVEQYF. The DNA for the CDR3 is TGTGCCTACTCCTCGGGCGGGGGGCAGGTTGAGCAGTACTTC. The variable domain in full, completed from reference TRBV5-4 and TRBJ2-7, reads ETGVTQSPTHLIKTRGQQVTLRCSSQSGHNTVSWYQQALGQGPQFIFQYYREEENGRGNFPPRFSGLQFPNYSSELNVNALELDDSALYLCAYSSGGGQVEQYFGPGTRLTVT.